The clone carrying this T cell receptor beta chain has just one count. Its specificity is unknown. The entry originates in a study of cytomegalovirus exposure and HLA in healthy donors. The wider study: Early release data held 75 million to 100 million unique TCRs from HLA-typed donors.

V lost 7 bases to trimming and J lost 7 bases, with 16 bases between them. CDR1 GTSNPN and CDR2 SVGIG come from the germline V gene (reference sequence). CDR3 size: 12 residues. Study results and limitations: Later findings reportedly placed an Asian-associated ancestry cluster below the approximately 670-donor mean for N-insertions. Previous analysis showed most TCR beta V segments were productive about 90% or about 30% of the time. More than 150 TCR beta chains were listed as cytomegalovirus-associated.

The PCR was carried out with 60 Vbeta primers and 13 Jbeta primers. Libraries were prepared by immunoSEQ multiplex PCR; TCRdb keeps only in-frame clonotypes and omits some of them. The repertoire holds about 140,000 clones, with roughly four fifths as singletons. The TCR originated in a man aged 18 to 29 in good health and CMV-seropositive. V gene TRBV30 combines with J gene TRBJ1-2, with D tentatively TRBD1 (5 bases). Sequencing input: PBMCs. The CDR3 loop reads CASEREGLGYTF. CDR3 sequence (DNA): TGTGCCTCCGAAAGGGAGGGGCTTGGCTACACCTTC.